This is a list of T cell receptor beta chains from one sample in a study of Graves' ophthalmopathy and Graves' hyperthyroidism. TCRdb re-called the multiplex PCR reads through MiXCR, storing one row per CDR3 protein. The repertoire holds more than 300,000 distinct CDR3 sequences, with 15% to 17% as singletons. The sequencing sample was made of peripheral blood. These receptors were obtained from a young woman with stable Graves' hyperthyroidism. Each CDR3 is given with its conserved first and last residue. A D gene is named only where the DNA matches it firmly. A row's size may be missing; if present it is once, few, many or a size class.

J | size | V | D | CDR3 | DNA
TRBJ1-1 | many | TRBV6-5 | TRBD1 | CASSYSWTGVNTEAFF | TGTGCCAGCAGTTACTCATGGACAGGGGTGAACACTGAAGCTTTCTTT
TRBJ1-2 | many | TRBV7-2 | TRBD1 | CASSGRGQGARGYTF | TGTGCCAGCAGCGGGCGGGGACAGGGGGCGCGAGGCTACACCTTC
TRBJ1-1 | . | TRBV7-3 | . | CASRRGPNTEAFF | TGTGCCAGCAGGAGAGGGCCAAACACTGAAGCTTTCTTT
TRBJ2-3 | . | TRBV24-1 | TRBD1 | CATSDRDRVSDTQYF | TGTGCCACCAGTGATCGGGACAGGGTTTCAGATACGCAGTATTTT
TRBJ2-7 | many | TRBV2 | . | CASSERGASSYEQYF | TGTGCCAGCAGTGAACGGGGGGCTAGCTCCTACGAGCAGTACTTC
TRBJ2-5 | few | TRBV6-1 | TRBD2 | CASSEWVIAGGQETQYF | TGTGCCAGCAGTGAATGGGTGATAGCGGGGGGTCAAGAGACCCAGTACTTC
TRBJ2-2 | many | TRBV24-1 | . | CATSDPDTGELFF | TGTGCCACCAGTGATCCTGACACCGGGGAGCTGTTTTTT
TRBJ2-7 | many | TRBV27 | TRBD1 | CASRSTGTDPAYEQYF | TGTGCCAGCAGGTCCACCGGGACAGATCCCGCCTACGAGCAGTACTTC
TRBJ1-1 | few | TRBV5-1 | . | CASSFYLGGGNSEAFF | TGCGCCAGCAGCTTCTACCTGGGAGGGGGGAATTCTGAAGCTTTCTTT
TRBJ2-5 | many | TRBV6-1 | TRBD1 | CASRPYRGAETQCF | TGTGCCAGCAGACCCTACAGGGGCGCAGAGACCCAGTGCTTC